The clone carrying this T cell receptor (beta chain) was recorded only once. With random hexamers, roughly 0.45 to 1 ug RNA was reverse transcribed. TCRdb independently ran MiXCR on the immunoSEQ multiplex PCR reads; one entry per CDR3 protein. Among a few hundred thousand distinct CDR3 sequences listed, approximately 95% were seen once. The entry originates in a study of CD8 T cells in Susac syndrome. V was pared by 0 bases and J by 0 bases, with 11 bases between. The germline gives CDR1 DFQATT, CDR2 SNEGSKA (reference sequence). The CDR3 spans 15 residues. Sequencing targeted TCR beta in T cells from blood (CD8+ and CD4+). TEMRA cells were FACS-enriched, with CD8+ and CD4+ T cells isolated negatively.

The sequencing input was CD4+ T cells from PBMCs. The J gene is TRBJ1-2, the V gene TRBV20-1; perhaps TRBD1 as D (5 bases). This receptor was taken from a human donor with multiple sclerosis. CDR3 in amino acids: CSARDRRGTNYGYTF. CDR3 DNA: TGCAGTGCTAGAGATCGACGGGGCACTAACTATGGCTACACCTTC.